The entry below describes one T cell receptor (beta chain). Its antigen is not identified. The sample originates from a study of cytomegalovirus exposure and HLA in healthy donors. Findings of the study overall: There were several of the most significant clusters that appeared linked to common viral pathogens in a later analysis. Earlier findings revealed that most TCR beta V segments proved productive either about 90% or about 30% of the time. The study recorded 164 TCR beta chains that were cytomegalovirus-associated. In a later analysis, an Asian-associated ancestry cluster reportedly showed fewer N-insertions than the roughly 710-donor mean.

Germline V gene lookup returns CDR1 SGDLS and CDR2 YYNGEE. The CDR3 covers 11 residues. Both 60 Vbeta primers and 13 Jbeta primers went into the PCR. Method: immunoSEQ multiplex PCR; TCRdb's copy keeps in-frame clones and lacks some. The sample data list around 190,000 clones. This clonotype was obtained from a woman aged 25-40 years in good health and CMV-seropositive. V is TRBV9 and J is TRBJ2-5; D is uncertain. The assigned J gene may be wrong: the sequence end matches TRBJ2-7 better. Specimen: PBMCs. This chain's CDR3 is CASSVGHEQYF. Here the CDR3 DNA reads TGTGCCAGCAGCGTAGGCCACGAGCAGTACTTC.